The next 20 T cell receptor beta chains were all read from a single sample in a study of blood T cell repertoires in COVID-19. Sequencing used immunoSEQ multiplex PCR; TCRdb keeps in-frame clones, though not all of them. The sample yields some 90,000 clones, less than 85% seen once. The sequenced sample consisted of peripheral blood. The receptors come from a man between 65 and 80 years old with active or convalescent COVID-19.

The chain employs TRBV5-1 and TRBJ2-3; 13 bases align to TRBD2. Germline CDR1 SGHRS, CDR2 YFSETQ. Trimming took 4 bases from V and 4 from J; bases not matched to a gene: 6. The CDR3 totals 16 residues. CDR3 bases: TGCGCCAGCAGCCGGGGACTAGCGGGGTTCCCAGATACGCAGTATTTT. This sequence encodes CASSRGLAGFPDTQYF.

This chain connects TRBV27 to TRBJ2-1; the match to TRBD2 covers 9 bases. The J segment lost 7 bases and the V segment lost 7 bases, leaving 8 bases of the junction unmatched. There are 14 residues in the CDR3. The germline gives CDR1 MNHEY, CDR2 SMNVEV (reference sequence). DNA of the CDR3: TGTGCCAGCACTGGCGCGGGGGGGCCAAATGAGCAGTTCTTC. It codes for CASTGAGGPNEQFF.

In its sample, this clone was seen a few times. This sequence joins TRBV4-1 and TRBJ2-7; possible D gene TRBD1, 6 bases. There are 14 residues in the CDR3. Trimming shortened V by 3 bases and J by 5 bases, and 14 bases separated the two germline ends. The germline V gene encodes CDR1 MGHRA and CDR2 YSYEKL. The CDR3 DNA sequence: TGCGCCAGCAGCCAGGCCGGACAGTACCACGAGCAGTACTTC. This sequence encodes CASSQAGQYHEQYF.

The rearrangement uses TRBV9 and TRBJ2-1; D is possibly TRBD2 (6 bases). The CDR3 is made up of 16 amino acids. Per germline, CDR1 SGDLS and CDR2 YYNGEE. Trimming removed 0 bases from V and 0 bases from J, with 10 bases in between. In DNA form, the CDR3 reads TGTGCCAGCAGCGTAGGGGGGGTGAGCTCCTACAATGAGCAGTTCTTC. Protein product: CASSVGGVSSYNEQFF.

This clone appeared a few times. The chain joins TRBV7-9 to TRBJ2-1, with 8 bases fitting TRBD2. V lost 6 bases, J lost 6 bases, and 16 bases stayed unmatched. Germline CDR1 is SEHNR and CDR2 is FQNEAQ (reference sequence). The CDR3 contains 17 residues. For the CDR3, the DNA is TGTGCCAGCAGTTTTGCACTCCCCGGGACTAGGGGCAATGAGCAGTTCTTC. Protein: CASSFALPGTRGNEQFF.

This clone was seen a few times. The rearrangement links TRBV6-5 to TRBJ2-3; 11 bases map to TRBD2. Germline CDR1 reads MNHEY; CDR2 reads SVGAGI. V dropped 10 bases and J dropped 0; count of bases not matched to a gene: 6. The CDR3 is 15 residues long. In DNA form, the CDR3 reads TGTGCCACCCAGGGACTAGCGGTTAGCACAGATACGCAGTATTTT. This encodes CATQGLAVSTDTQYF.

The rearrangement links TRBV6-6 to TRBJ1-3; 8 bases fit TRBD1. Germline trimming cut 5 bases from V and 0 bases from J; bases unmatched to any gene: 3. The CDR3 is 15 amino acids. Germline V gives CDR1 MNHNY, CDR2 SVGAGI (reference sequence). The CDR3 sequence: CASSPDRGSGNTIYF. The CDR3 coding sequence is TGTGCCAGCAGTCCTGACAGGGGCTCTGGAAACACCATATATTTT.

The genes are TRBV12-5 and TRBJ2-3; possible D gene TRBD1, 6 bases. Between the trimmed V and J ends, which lost 1 base and 4 bases, there was a span of 12 bases. CDR3 length: 15 amino acids. Germline V gene sequence: CDR1 LGHNT, CDR2 FRNRAP. As DNA, the CDR3 is TGTGCTAGTGGTTTGGCCTACCCAGGGGCAGATACGCAGTATTTT. It codes for CASGLAYPGADTQYF. The variable domain in full, completed from reference TRBV12-5 and TRBJ2-3, reads DARVTQTPRHKVTEMGQEVTMRCQPILGHNTVFWYRQTMMQGLELLAYFRNRAPLDDSGMPKDRFSAEMPDATLATLKIQPSEPRDSAVYFCASGLAYPGADTQYFGPGTRLTVL.

V usage is TRBV30 and J usage is TRBJ1-1; tentatively, D is TRBD1 (6 bases). Germline V gene lookup returns CDR1 GTSNPN and CDR2 SVGIG (reference sequence). Trimming removed 1 base at V and 4 bases at J, with 10 bases between. This CDR3 region has 13 residues. CDR3 nucleotide sequence: TGTGCCTGGAGTGGAGGGACAAGCACTGAAGCTTTCTTT. This sequence encodes CAWSGGTSTEAFF.

The chain is built from TRBV4-3 and TRBJ1-2, with D hard to call. The V gene's germline CDR1 is LGHNA and CDR2 YSLEER. The CDR3 spans 13 residues. V shed 0 bases and J shed 8 bases, with 10 bases lying between them. CDR3 region: CASSQDLGVGYTF. The CDR3 coding sequence is TGCGCCAGCAGCCAAGATCTCGGGGTCGGCTACACCTTC.

The chain joins TRBV7-8 to TRBJ2-7; TRBD1 matches at 8 bases. This CDR3 has 13 residues. CDR1 and CDR2 from the germline V gene are SGHVS and FQNEAQ. V dropped 5 bases and J dropped 2; count of bases not matched to a gene: 2. CDR3 sequence reads: CASSKGQAYEQYF. The CDR3 DNA sequence: TGTGCCAGCAGCAAGGGACAGGCCTACGAGCAGTACTTC.

This clone was seen a few times. The chain links TRBV5-1 to TRBJ1-1, with D hard to call. Germline V lookup: CDR1 SGHRS, CDR2 YFSETQ. This CDR3 has 13 amino acids. Trimming left V 0 bases short and J 7 bases short, with 10 bases between. The CDR3 DNA is TGCGCCAGCAGCTTGGAAGTCGGCGGTGAAGCTTTCTTT. As protein: CASSLEVGGEAFF.

This rearrangement joins TRBV7-2 to TRBJ2-3; D remains ambiguous. Trimming removed 5 bases from V and 7 bases from J, with 13 bases in between. Germline CDR1 reads SGHTA; CDR2 reads FQGNSA. The CDR3 loop spans 13 amino acids. This chain's CDR3 is CASSTPGRNTQYF. The CDR3 region has the DNA TGTGCCAGCAGCACCCCAGGTCGAAATACGCAGTATTTT.

This chain joins TRBV13 and TRBJ2-7; no firm D call. The germline V gene encodes CDR1 PRHDT and CDR2 FYEKMQ (reference sequence). The length of the CDR3 is 13 residues. V lost 7 bases to trimming and J lost 6 bases, with 16 bases between them. The CDR3 nucleotides are TGTGCCAGCACCCTAGGAGTAGCTGGCGAGCAGTACTTC. Residues: CASTLGVAGEQYF.

This chain links TRBV3-1 (or the pseudogene TRBV3-2) with TRBJ2-1; D gene unclear. With 1 base removed from V and 9 bases from J, the gap between germline ends came to 4 bases. This CDR3 region has 11 residues. The germline gives CDR1 LGHDT, CDR2 YNNKEL (reference sequence). The CDR3 DNA reads TGTGCCAGCAGCCAAGGGCTTGAGCAGTTCTTC. This translates into CASSQGLEQFF.

The CDR3 sequence: CASTPQGKEGYTF. CDR3 nucleotides: TGTGCCAGCACTCCACAGGGGAAGGAGGGCTACACCTTC. The chain employs TRBV6-5 and TRBJ1-2; 7 positions match TRBD1. The CDR3 has 13 amino acids. V lost 7 bases to trimming and J lost 8 bases; unmatched junction nucleotides: 10. Germline V lookup: CDR1 MNHEY, CDR2 SVGAGI.

In DNA, the CDR3 is TGCGCCAGCAGTGAGTCAGCGGGGGGAGCCTACAATGAGCAGTTCTTC. This translates into CASSESAGGAYNEQFF. This chain connects TRBV10-1 to TRBJ2-1, with 9 bases identical to TRBD2. V shed 0 bases and J 2 bases; nucleotides not matched to a gene: 2. Germline V CDR1 and CDR2: WNHNN, SYGVQD (reference sequence). The CDR3 totals 16 residues.

V usage is TRBV5-1 and J usage is TRBJ1-2; weak D call: TRBD1 (5 bases). V lost 3 bases and J 3 bases, leaving 9 bases between the germline ends. Germline CDR1 is SGHRS and CDR2 is YFSETQ. This CDR3 spans 13 amino acids. This CDR3 reads CASSWKGDYGYTF. The CDR3 region has the DNA TGCGCCAGCAGCTGGAAAGGGGACTATGGCTACACCTTC.

The chain has TRBV28 and TRBJ2-7; no clear D. V lost 4 bases and J lost 3, with 4 bases in between. The CDR3 totals 11 residues. Germline CDR1 reads MDHEN; CDR2 reads SYDVKM. The CDR3 bases are TGTGCCAGCAGTTCCCTCTACGAGCAGTACTTC. Translated: CASSSLYEQYF.

V and J are TRBV2 and TRBJ1-5, with 7 bases aligning to TRBD1. CDR1 and CDR2 from the germline V gene are SNHLY and FYNNEI. With 2 bases clipped from V and 6 bases from J, the junction kept 10 bases outside the gene matches. This CDR3 has 16 residues. The chain's CDR3 is CASSERGDRLTQPQHF. In DNA form, the CDR3 reads TGTGCCAGCAGTGAAAGGGGGGACAGACTGACTCAGCCCCAGCATTTT.